This entry features one TCR beta chain sequence. The CDR3 consists of 15 residues. V was trimmed by 2 bases and J by 4 bases, leaving 9 bases between them. CDR1 is LGHNT, CDR2 FRNRAP, per germline. Here immunoSEQ multiplex PCR was the method, and the copy in TCRdb shows in-frame clones only, minus some. The sample contains roughly 200,000 clones, about 85% of which appear only once. Residents of under 25 US areas, aged roughly 18 to 89 years, made up the participants. This specimen belongs to a study of blood T cell repertoires in COVID-19. Study-level information: PBMCs, B-cell-depleted T cells, or T cells were the source of the cDNA or gDNA that made up the material.

The material sequenced was PBMCs or T cells enriched from blood (not recorded which). The clonotype originates from a man aged 35 to 55 who had recovered from COVID-19. V usage is TRBV12-5 and J usage is TRBJ1-6; D gene unclear. The CDR3 loop is CASGLLLGYNSPLHF. The CDR3 DNA sequence: TGTGCTAGTGGTTTGCTACTTGGTTATAATTCACCCCTCCACTTT.